Included here is one T cell receptor (beta chain) sequence, with context. Its antigen is undetermined. Germline V gene lookup returns CDR1 SGHTA and CDR2 FQGTGA. The junction had 2 bases not matched to a gene; V was cut back by 0 bases and J by 2 bases. The CDR3 contains 15 residues. The sample comes from a study of T cell responses to AZD1222 COVID-19 vaccine. The study's findings and limits: Dominant CD4 TCR responses targeted spike regions 160-218 and 743-854. White British people made up most donors, females outnumbered males, and clonal diversity was possibly underestimated. When two AZD1222 doses had been given, Spike-specific TCR breadth and depth rose. The repertoires were collected only after the peak T cell response.

The table came from immunoSEQ multiplex PCR; TCRdb's copy has only in-frame clones and leaves some out. The data contain about 98,000 clones, around 90% of them singletons. The sequence came from an adult in good health. V gene TRBV7-3 combines with J gene TRBJ2-7, with 9 bases fitting TRBD1. Sequenced here: peripheral blood, sampled on day 0 of AZD1222 vaccination. Here the CDR3 reads CASSLTGTGTYEQYF. DNA of the CDR3: TGTGCCAGCAGCTTAACCGGGACAGGGACCTACGAGCAGTACTTC.